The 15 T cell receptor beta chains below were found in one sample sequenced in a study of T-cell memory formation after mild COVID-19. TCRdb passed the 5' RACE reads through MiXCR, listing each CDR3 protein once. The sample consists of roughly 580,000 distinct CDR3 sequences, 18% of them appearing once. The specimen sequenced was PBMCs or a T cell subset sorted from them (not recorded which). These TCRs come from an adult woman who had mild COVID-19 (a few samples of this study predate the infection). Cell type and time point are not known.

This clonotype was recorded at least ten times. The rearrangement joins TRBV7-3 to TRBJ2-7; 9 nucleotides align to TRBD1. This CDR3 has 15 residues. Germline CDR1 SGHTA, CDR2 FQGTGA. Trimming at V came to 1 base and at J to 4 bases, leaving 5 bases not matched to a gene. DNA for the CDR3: TGTGCCAGCAGCTTAAGCGGGACAGGGCAATACGAGCAGTACTTC. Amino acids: CASSLSGTGQYEQYF.

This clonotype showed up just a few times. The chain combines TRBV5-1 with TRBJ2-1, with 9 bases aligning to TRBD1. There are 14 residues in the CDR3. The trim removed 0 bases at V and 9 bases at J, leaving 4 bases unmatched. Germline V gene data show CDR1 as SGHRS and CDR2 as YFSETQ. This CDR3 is CASSLGTGVFEQFF. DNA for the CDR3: TGCGCCAGCAGCTTGGGGACAGGGGTTTTTGAGCAGTTCTTC.

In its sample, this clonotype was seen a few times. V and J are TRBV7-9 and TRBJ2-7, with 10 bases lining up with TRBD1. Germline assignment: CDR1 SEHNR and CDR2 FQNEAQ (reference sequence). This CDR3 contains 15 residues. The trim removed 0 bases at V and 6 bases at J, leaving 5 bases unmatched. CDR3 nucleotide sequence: TGTGCCAGCAGCTTAGCCCGGGACAGGGGTACCGAGCAGTACTTC. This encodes CASSLARDRGTEQYF. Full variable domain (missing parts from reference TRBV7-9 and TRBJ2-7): DTGVSQNPRHKITKRGQNVTFRCDPISEHNRLYWYRQTLGQGPEFLTYFQNEAQLEKSRLLSDRFSAERPKGSFSTLEIQRTEQGDSAMYLCASSLARDRGTEQYFGPGTRLTVT.

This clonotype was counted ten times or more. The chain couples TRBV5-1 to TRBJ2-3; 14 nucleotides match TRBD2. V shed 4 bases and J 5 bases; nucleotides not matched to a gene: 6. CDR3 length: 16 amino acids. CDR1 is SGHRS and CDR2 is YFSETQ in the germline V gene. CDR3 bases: TGCGCCAGCAGCCGACTAGCGGGGGGGCCCGGAGATACGCAGTATTTT. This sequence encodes CASSRLAGGPGDTQYF.

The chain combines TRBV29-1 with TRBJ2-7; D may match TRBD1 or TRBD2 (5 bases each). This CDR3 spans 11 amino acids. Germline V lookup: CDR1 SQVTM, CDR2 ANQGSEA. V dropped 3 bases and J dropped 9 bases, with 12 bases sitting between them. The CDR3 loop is CSVDPGTGQYF. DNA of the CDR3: TGCAGCGTTGACCCCGGGACGGGGCAGTACTTC.

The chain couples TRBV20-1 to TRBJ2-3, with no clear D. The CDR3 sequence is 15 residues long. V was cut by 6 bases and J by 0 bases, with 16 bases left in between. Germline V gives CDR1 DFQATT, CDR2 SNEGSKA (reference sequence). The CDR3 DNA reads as TGCAGTGCCTCCGCCTGGGGTACTAGCACAGATACGCAGTATTTT. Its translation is CSASAWGTSTDTQYF.

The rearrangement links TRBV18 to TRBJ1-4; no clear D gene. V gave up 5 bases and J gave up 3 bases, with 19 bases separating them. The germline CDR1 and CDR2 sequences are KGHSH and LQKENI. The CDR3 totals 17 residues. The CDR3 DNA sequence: TGTGCCAGCTCAGATGATCAAAGAGGGCTGGCTAATGAAAAACTGTTTTTT. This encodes CASSDDQRGLANEKLFF.

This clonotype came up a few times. CDR3 bases: TGTGCCAGCAGTGGAACCCAGAGAACGGGCTACGAGCAGTACTTC. Residues: CASSGTQRTGYEQYF. The rearrangement uses TRBV2 and TRBJ2-7; D remains ambiguous. Trimming shortened V by 4 bases and J by 3 bases, and 16 bases separated the two germline ends. Per the germline V gene, CDR1 is SNHLY and CDR2 is FYNNEI. This CDR3 has 15 amino acids.

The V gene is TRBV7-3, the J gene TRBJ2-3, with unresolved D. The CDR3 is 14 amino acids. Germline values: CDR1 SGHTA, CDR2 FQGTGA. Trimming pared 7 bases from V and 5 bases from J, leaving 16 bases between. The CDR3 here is CASTHPNERDTQYF. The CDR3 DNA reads TGTGCCAGCACTCACCCTAACGAGCGAGATACGCAGTATTTT.

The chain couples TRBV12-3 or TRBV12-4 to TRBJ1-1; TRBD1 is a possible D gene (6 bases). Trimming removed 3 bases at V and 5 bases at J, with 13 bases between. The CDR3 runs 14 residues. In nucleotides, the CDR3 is TGTGCCAGCAGTTTCCCCCAGGGGAGGACTGAAGCTTTCTTT. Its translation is CASSFPQGRTEAFF.

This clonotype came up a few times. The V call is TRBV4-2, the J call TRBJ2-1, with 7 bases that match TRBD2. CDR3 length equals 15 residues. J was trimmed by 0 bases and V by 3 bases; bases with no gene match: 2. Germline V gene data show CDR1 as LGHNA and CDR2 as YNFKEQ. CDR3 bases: TGTGCCAGCAGCCACAGCGGGAACTCCTACAATGAGCAGTTCTTC. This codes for CASSHSGNSYNEQFF.

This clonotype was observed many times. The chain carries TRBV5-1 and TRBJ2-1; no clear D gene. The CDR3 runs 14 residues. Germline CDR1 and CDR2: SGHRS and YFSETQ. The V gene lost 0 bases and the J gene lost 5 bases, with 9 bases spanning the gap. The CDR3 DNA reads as TGCGCCAGCAGCTTGGATGGCGGTAACAATGAGCAGTTCTTC. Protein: CASSLDGGNNEQFF. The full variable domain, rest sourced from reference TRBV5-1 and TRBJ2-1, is KAGVTQTPRYLIKTRGQQVTLSCSPISGHRSVSWYQQTPGQGLQFLFEYFSETQRNKGNFPGRFSGRQFSNSRSEMNVSTLELGDSALYLCASSLDGGNNEQFFGPGTRLTVL.

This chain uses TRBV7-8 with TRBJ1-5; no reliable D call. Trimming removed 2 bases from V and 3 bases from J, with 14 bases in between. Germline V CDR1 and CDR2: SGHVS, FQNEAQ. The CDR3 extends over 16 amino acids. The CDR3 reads CASSLYPGRNNQPQHF. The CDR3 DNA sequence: TGTGCCAGCAGCTTATACCCTGGCCGAAACAATCAGCCCCAGCATTTT. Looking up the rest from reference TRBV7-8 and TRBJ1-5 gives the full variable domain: GAGVSQSPRYKVAKRGQDVALRCDPISGHVSLFWYQQALGQGPEFLTYFQNEAQLDKSGLPSDRFFAERPEGSVSTLKIQRTQQEDSAVYLCASSLYPGRNNQPQHFGDGTRLSIL.

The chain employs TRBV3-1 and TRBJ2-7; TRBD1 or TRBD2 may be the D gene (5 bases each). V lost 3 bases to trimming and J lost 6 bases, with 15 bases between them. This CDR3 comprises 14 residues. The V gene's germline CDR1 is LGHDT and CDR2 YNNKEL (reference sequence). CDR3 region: CASSQVSGASEQYF. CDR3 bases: TGTGCCAGCAGCCAGGTTTCCGGGGCTAGCGAGCAGTACTTC.

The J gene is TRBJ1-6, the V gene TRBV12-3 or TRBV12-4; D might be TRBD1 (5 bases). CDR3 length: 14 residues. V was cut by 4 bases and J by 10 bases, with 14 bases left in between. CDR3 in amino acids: CASSSPSRGSPLHF. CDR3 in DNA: TGTGCCAGCAGTTCTCCCTCGCGGGGGTCACCCCTCCACTTT.